Shown below are 23 T cell receptor beta chains from a single sample sequenced in a study of beta chain features in type 1 diabetes. Expressed TCRB transcripts were sequenced because the isolated RNA had all been reverse transcribed beforehand. TCRdb's copy holds only in-frame clones and misses some; the assay was immunoSEQ multiplex PCR. This table holds 300,000 or so clones, approximately 8.2% found once. Sequencing was carried out using central memory CD4+ T cells from blood. The receptors shown here come from a woman between 18 and 30 years old in good health.

This clone was recorded a few times. The chain couples TRBV28 to TRBJ2-7; D remains unclear. Germline lookup yields CDR1 MDHEN and CDR2 SYDVKM. Between the trimmed V and J ends, which lost 2 bases and 2 bases, there was a span of 13 bases. The CDR3 contains 15 residues. CDR3 region: CASSLAQRGAYEQYF. For the CDR3, the DNA is TGTGCCAGCAGTTTAGCCCAAAGAGGCGCCTACGAGCAGTACTTC.

This chain links TRBV6-1 with TRBJ2-3, with 11 bases matching TRBD2. V lost 4 bases and J lost 11; bases outside the gene matches: 8. The CDR3 has 14 amino acids. The germline V gene has CDR1 MNHNS and CDR2 SASEGT. In DNA form, the CDR3 reads TGTGCCAGCAGTGCCGACACTAGCGGGAGAATGCAGTATTTT. Amino acids: CASSADTSGRMQYF.

The CDR3 bases are TGTGCCAGCTCACCACAGTATCCAGGACAGGGGAATCACGAGCAGTACTTC. Translated: CASSPQYPGQGNHEQYF. The chain couples TRBV18 to TRBJ2-7; TRBD1 matches 9 bases. CDR1 KGHSH and CDR2 LQKENI come from the germline V gene. V trimming: 1 base; J trimming: 5 bases; junction bases outside the gene matches: 12. The CDR3 spans 17 residues.

A few counts support this clone. The genes are TRBV27 and TRBJ1-2, with 8 bases that match TRBD1. The CDR3 is 13 amino acids. Germline CDR1 reads MNHEY; CDR2 reads SMNVEV (reference sequence). The junction had 1 base not matched to a gene; V was cut back by 3 bases and J by 4 bases. DNA of the CDR3: TGTGCCAGCAGTTTGACAGGGGTCTATGGCTACACCTTC. Protein: CASSLTGVYGYTF.

This rearrangement joins TRBV15 to TRBJ2-5, with 9 nucleotides matching TRBD2. CDR3 length equals 17 residues. The germline CDR1 and CDR2 sequences are LNHNV and YYDKDF (reference sequence). V shed 0 bases, J shed 3 bases, and the junction held 8 bases outside the gene matches. CDR3 DNA: TGTGCCACCAGCAGAGATCACTGGCGGGAGGGCAAAGAGACCCAGTACTTC. Translating it yields CATSRDHWREGKETQYF. The entire variable domain, with the rest obtained from reference TRBV15 and TRBJ2-5, is as follows: DAMVIQNPRYQVTQFGKPVTLSCSQTLNHNVMYWYQQKSSQAPKLLFHYYDKDFNNEADTPDNFQSRRPNTSFCFLDIRSPGLGDTAMYLCATSRDHWREGKETQYFGPGTRLLVL.

The chain couples TRBV6-6 to TRBJ2-1; 14 bases align to TRBD2. V lost 6 bases and J lost 7; bases outside the gene matches: 8. This CDR3 has 16 amino acids. Looked up from germline, CDR1 is MNHNY and CDR2 is SVGAGI (reference sequence). The DNA of the CDR3 is TGTGCCAGCAGATTCTCCGGGACTAGCGGGGGTAATGAGCAGTTCTTC. It translates to CASRFSGTSGGNEQFF.

The chain employs TRBV10-1 and TRBJ2-1; D gene unclear. Germline CDR1 is WNHNN and CDR2 is SYGVQD (reference sequence). V was trimmed by 2 bases and J by 9 bases, leaving 20 bases between them. The CDR3 contains 16 residues. CDR3: CASSENPPTSASEQFF. CDR3 bases: TGCGCCAGCAGTGAGAACCCTCCGACCTCCGCCAGTGAGCAGTTCTTC.

This clone was observed at least ten times. V usage is TRBV2 and J usage is TRBJ1-5; TRBD1 is a possible D gene (6 bases). Germline-derived CDR1 and CDR2 are SNHLY and FYNNEI. V lost 8 bases and J 5 bases, leaving 13 bases between the germline ends. This CDR3 is 13 amino acids long. The CDR3 here is CASRQGSDQPQHF. The CDR3 DNA is TGTGCCAGCCGCCAGGGGAGTGATCAGCCCCAGCATTTT.

This clone was picked up a small number of times. This chain uses TRBV2 with TRBJ2-1, with D uncertain. The CDR3 extends over 12 amino acids. The V gene's germline CDR1 is SNHLY and CDR2 FYNNEI. The V end was cut by 5 bases, the J end by 10 bases, with 12 bases between. CDR3 residues: CASSPSRTEQFF. The CDR3 DNA sequence: TGTGCCAGCAGTCCCTCAAGGACCGAGCAGTTCTTC.

V is TRBV6-1 and J is TRBJ1-5, with D tentatively TRBD1 (5 bases). Germline assignment: CDR1 MNHNS and CDR2 SASEGT. The CDR3 is 16 residues long. The V and J ends lost 4 bases and 2 bases respectively, with 15 bases between them. The CDR3 protein is CASSGGRRWGNQPQHF. The CDR3 bases are TGTGCCAGCAGTGGGGGGAGGAGATGGGGCAATCAGCCCCAGCATTTT.

This clone was seen a handful of times. This sequence joins TRBV5-1 and TRBJ1-2; D perhaps matches TRBD1 (6 bases). Trimming stripped 4 bases from V and 6 bases from J, with 19 bases between. This CDR3 has 15 residues. CDR1 and CDR2 from the germline V gene are SGHRS and YFSETQ. CDR3 nucleotide sequence: TGCGCCAGCAGCCGGACGAGGACAGACCCGCATGGCTACACCTTC. The encoded protein is CASSRTRTDPHGYTF.

This clone was observed a few times. CDR3 bases: TGTGCCAGCAGCAAGGAGTCGGGACAGGGGGCACCCGAGCAGTACTTC. This gives the protein CASSKESGQGAPEQYF. The V gene is TRBV7-2, the J gene TRBJ2-7; 12 bases line up with TRBD1. Germline values: CDR1 SGHTA, CDR2 FQGNSA. The J segment lost 6 bases and the V segment lost 5 bases, leaving 11 bases of the junction unmatched. This CDR3 spans 16 amino acids.

This clone came up a few times. V is TRBV5-1 and J is TRBJ2-7, with unresolved D. Trimming cost V 2 bases and J 3 bases, with 12 bases left between them. Per the germline V gene, CDR1 is SGHRS and CDR2 is YFSETQ. The CDR3 is 14 amino acids. CDR3 DNA: TGCGCCAGCAGCTTATTCCCGGGCGGCTACGAGCAGTACTTC. This encodes CASSLFPGGYEQYF.

This clone came up many times. The chain is built from TRBV28 and TRBJ2-7; TRBD2 matches at 10 bases. The germline V gene encodes CDR1 MDHEN and CDR2 SYDVKM. V was clipped by 5 bases and J by 6 bases; unmatched bases: 10. CDR3 size: 15 residues. The CDR3 spells CASSPGSGRWIEQYF. CDR3 in DNA: TGTGCCAGCAGTCCCGGTAGCGGGAGGTGGATCGAGCAGTACTTC.

This clone showed up many times. The chain couples TRBV6-1 to TRBJ2-7; D call uncertain. Trimming removed 2 bases from V and 6 bases from J, with 11 bases in between. Germline CDR1 reads MNHNS; CDR2 reads SASEGT. The CDR3 loop spans 13 amino acids. The CDR3 sequence is CASSETGTGEQYF. The CDR3 nucleotides are TGTGCCAGCAGTGAAACGGGCACGGGCGAGCAGTACTTC.

This clone was counted between two and nine times. The V gene is TRBV29-1, the J gene TRBJ1-1; D is ambiguous. Trimming shortened V by 5 bases and J by 4 bases, and 14 bases separated the two germline ends. The CDR3 is 13 residues long. Germline V gives CDR1 SQVTM, CDR2 ANQGSEA. CDR3 nucleotides: TGCAGCGTTCGCTTTGATTTGGGCACTGAAGCTTTCTTT. It translates to CSVRFDLGTEAFF.

The chain links TRBV5-1 to TRBJ1-2; no reliable D call. Trimming cost V 4 bases and J 5 bases, with 12 bases left between them. The CDR3 has 13 amino acids. Germline V gene lookup returns CDR1 SGHRS and CDR2 YFSETQ. CDR3 sequence (DNA): TGCGCCAGCAGCAGTGACGGAAGGTATGGCTACACCTTC. This codes for CASSSDGRYGYTF.

This clone came up many times. The chain has TRBV25-1 and TRBJ2-3; D may be TRBD1 (5 bases). The length of the CDR3 is 12 residues. The V gene lost 8 bases and the J gene lost 8 bases, with 14 bases spanning the gap. Germline CDR1 is MGHDK and CDR2 is SYGVNS. CDR3 sequence reads: CASGAGQGTQYF. The CDR3 region has the DNA TGTGCCAGCGGTGCAGGGCAGGGTACGCAGTATTTT.

This clone was seen more than once but under ten times. The chain couples TRBV28 to TRBJ2-7; D not certain. V was shortened by 7 bases and J by 4 bases, with 8 bases between the two germline ends. The germline gives CDR1 MDHEN, CDR2 SYDVKM. The length of the CDR3 is 11 residues. CDR3 DNA: TGTGCCAGCACACACGGATACGAGCAGTACTTC. Its protein product is CASTHGYEQYF.

The V call is TRBV7-6, the J call TRBJ2-1, with 12 bases identical to TRBD1. V lost 6 bases and J lost 7; bases outside the gene matches: 7. Germline CDR1 reads SGHVS; CDR2 reads FNYEAQ. CDR3 length: 15 residues. CDR3 in amino acids: CASSPGTGGMNEQFF. CDR3 bases: TGTGCCAGCAGTCCCGGGACAGGGGGCATGAATGAGCAGTTCTTC.

The rearrangement joins TRBV28 to TRBJ2-7; D is possibly TRBD2 (5 bases). This CDR3 comprises 12 residues. V gave up 6 bases and J gave up 7 bases, with 13 bases separating them. In germline, CDR1 is MDHEN, CDR2 SYDVKM. CDR3 coding DNA: TGTGCCAGCAGCCTTACTAGTGGTGAGCAGTACTTC. It translates to CASSLTSGEQYF.

There are a few counts of this clone. Within the sample, other DNA sequences also encode this same CDR3. CDR3 coding DNA: TGTGCCAGCAGTTACTCGATTCGTGGGGGCACTGAAGCTTTCTTT. The encoded protein is CASSYSIRGGTEAFF. This chain connects TRBV6-5 to TRBJ1-1; D may be TRBD1 (5 bases). Per the germline V gene, CDR1 is MNHEY and CDR2 is SVGAGI. The V end was cut by 0 bases, the J end by 4 bases, with 12 bases between. The CDR3 is made up of 15 amino acids.

This clone was found a few times. The rearrangement links TRBV6-5 to TRBJ1-1; TRBD1 might be the D (6 bases). V lost 11 bases and J lost 3, with 16 bases in between. Germline V gives CDR1 MNHEY, CDR2 SVGAGI. This CDR3 contains 13 residues. CDR3 sequence: CASQKGGHTEAFF. DNA of the CDR3: TGTGCCTCCCAAAAGGGGGGCCACACTGAAGCTTTCTTT.